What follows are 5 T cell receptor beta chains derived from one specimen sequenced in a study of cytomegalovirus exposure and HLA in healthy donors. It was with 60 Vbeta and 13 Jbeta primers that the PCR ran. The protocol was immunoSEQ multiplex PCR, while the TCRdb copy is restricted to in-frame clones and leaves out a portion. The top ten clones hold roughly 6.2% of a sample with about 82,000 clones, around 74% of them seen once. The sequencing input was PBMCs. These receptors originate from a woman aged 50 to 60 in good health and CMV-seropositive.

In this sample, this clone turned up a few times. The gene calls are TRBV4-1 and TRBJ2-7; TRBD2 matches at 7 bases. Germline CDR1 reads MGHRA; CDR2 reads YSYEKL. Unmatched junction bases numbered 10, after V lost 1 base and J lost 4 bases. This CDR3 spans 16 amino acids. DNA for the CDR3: TGCGCCAGCAGCCAAGTAGGCGGGAGAGGGGTGTACGAGCAGTACTTC. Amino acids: CASSQVGGRGVYEQYF.

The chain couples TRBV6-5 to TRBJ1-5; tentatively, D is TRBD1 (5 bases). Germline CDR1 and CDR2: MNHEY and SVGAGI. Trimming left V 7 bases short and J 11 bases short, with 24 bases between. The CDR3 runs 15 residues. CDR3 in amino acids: CASKQGHGRGVAQHF. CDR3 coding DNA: TGTGCCAGCAAACAAGGCCACGGGAGAGGGGTGGCCCAGCATTTT.

The DNA for the CDR3 is TGCGCCAGCAGCCAAGTGGACAGGCAAGAGCAGTTCTTC. Its translation: CASSQVDRQEQFF. The chain has TRBV4-1 and TRBJ2-1, with 7 bases that match TRBD1. Trimming removed 1 base from V and 10 bases from J; junction bases left unmatched: 4. CDR3 length: 13 residues. CDR1 is MGHRA and CDR2 is YSYEKL in the germline V gene.

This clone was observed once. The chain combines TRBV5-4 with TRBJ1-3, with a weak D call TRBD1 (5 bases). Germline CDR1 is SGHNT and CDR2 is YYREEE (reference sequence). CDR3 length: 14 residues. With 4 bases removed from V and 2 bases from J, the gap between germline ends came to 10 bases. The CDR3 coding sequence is TGTGCCAGCAGCGGGCCAGGGACTGGAAACACCATATATTTT. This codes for CASSGPGTGNTIYF.

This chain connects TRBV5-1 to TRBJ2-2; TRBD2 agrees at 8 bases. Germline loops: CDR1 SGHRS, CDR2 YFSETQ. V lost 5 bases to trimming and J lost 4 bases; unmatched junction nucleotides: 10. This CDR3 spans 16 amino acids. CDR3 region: CASSPGSGRTTGELFF. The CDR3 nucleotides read TGCGCCAGCAGTCCCGGCAGCGGGAGAACCACCGGGGAGCTGTTTTTT. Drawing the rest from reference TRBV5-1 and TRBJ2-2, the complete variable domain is KAGVTQTPRYLIKTRGQQVTLSCSPISGHRSVSWYQQTPGQGLQFLFEYFSETQRNKGNFPGRFSGRQFSNSRSEMNVSTLELGDSALYLCASSPGSGRTTGELFFGEGSRLTVL.